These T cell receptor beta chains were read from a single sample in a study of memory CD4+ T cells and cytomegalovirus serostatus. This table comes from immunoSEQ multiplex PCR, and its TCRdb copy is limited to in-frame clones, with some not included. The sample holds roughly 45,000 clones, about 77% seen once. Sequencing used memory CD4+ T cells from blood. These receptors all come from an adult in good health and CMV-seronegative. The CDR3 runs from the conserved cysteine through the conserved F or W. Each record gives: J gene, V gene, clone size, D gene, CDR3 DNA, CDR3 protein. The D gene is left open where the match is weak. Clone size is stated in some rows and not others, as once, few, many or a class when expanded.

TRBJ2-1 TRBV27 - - TGTGCCAGCAGTTTTCCGAGCGGAGAGCAGTTCTTC CASSFPSGEQFF
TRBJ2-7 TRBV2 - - TGTGCCAGCAGGGGCTTGGGCAGCTTCTACGAGCAGTACTTC CASRGLGSFYEQYF
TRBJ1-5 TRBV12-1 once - TGTGCCAGCACCGGGACAGGGGATGATCAGCCCCAGCATTTT CASTGTGDDQPQHF
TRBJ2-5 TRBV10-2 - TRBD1 TGCGCCAGCAGTGATCCCAGGGGGCCTAGTAGAGAGACCCAGTACTTC CASSDPRGPSRETQYF
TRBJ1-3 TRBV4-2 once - TGTGCCAGCAGCCAAGAGGCGACCCGGGCCATATATTTT CASSQEATRAIYF
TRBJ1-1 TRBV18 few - TGTGCCAGCTCATCCAGGGAGGACACTGAAGCTTTCTTT CASSSREDTEAFF
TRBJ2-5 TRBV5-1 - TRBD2 TGCGCCAGCATGGGCGGGGGGTCCCAAGAGACCCAGTACTTC CASMGGGSQETQYF
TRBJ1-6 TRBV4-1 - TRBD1 TGCGCCAGCAGCCTAGGGACAGGGGGAAGATATAATTCACCCCTCCACTTT CASSLGTGGRYNSPLHF
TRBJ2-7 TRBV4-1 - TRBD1 TGCGCCAGCAGCCAAGATCGTGGGACAGGGGGCGACGAGCAGTACTTC CASSQDRGTGGDEQYF
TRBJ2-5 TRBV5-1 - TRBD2 TGCGCCAGCAGCGGGCGGGCGGGAGAGCCCCAAGAGACCCAGTACTTC CASSGRAGEPQETQYF
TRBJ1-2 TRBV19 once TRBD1 TGTGCCAGTATTCCCCGTCAGGGGGCCAACTATGGCTACACCTTC CASIPRQGANYGYTF
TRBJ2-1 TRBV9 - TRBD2 TGTGCCAGCAGCGTAAGGGCGGGAGGGTCCCACAATGAGCAGTTCTTC CASSVRAGGSHNEQFF
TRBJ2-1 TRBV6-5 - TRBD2 TGTGCCAGCAGTCCTAGCGGGGGCTCCTACAATGAGCAGTTCTTC CASSPSGGSYNEQFF
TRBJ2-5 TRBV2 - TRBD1 TGTGCCAGCAGTGTTGGGACAGGGGGAATCCAAGAGACCCAGTACTTC CASSVGTGGIQETQYF
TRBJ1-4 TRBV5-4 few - TGTGCCAGCAGCCACCGGGGGGTTGGGTGGCCAACTAATGAAAAACTGTTTTTT CASSHRGVGWPTNEKLFF
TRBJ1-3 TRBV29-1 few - TGCAGCGTTGAGAACCGGGGCTCTGGAAACACCATATATTTT CSVENRGSGNTIYF
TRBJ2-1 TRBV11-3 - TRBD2 TGTGCCAGCAGCCCCGGGACTAGCGGGAGTATGGATGAGCAGTTCTTC CASSPGTSGSMDEQFF
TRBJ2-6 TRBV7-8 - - TGTGCCAGCAGCTTAGGTGGGGAACTCTGGGCCAACGTCCTGACTTTC CASSLGGELWANVLTF
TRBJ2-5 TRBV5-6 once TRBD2 TGTGCCAGCAGCTTGACTAGCGGGGAAGAGACCCAGTACTTC CASSLTSGEETQYF
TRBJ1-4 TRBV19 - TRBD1 TGTGCCAGTAGTCCCCCTCGGGACAGGGGGAAGACTAATGAAAAACTGTTTTTT CASSPPRDRGKTNEKLFF
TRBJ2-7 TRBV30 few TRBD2 TGTGCCTGGGGGAAACTAGCGGGAGGCGTCGAGCAGTACTTC CAWGKLAGGVEQYF
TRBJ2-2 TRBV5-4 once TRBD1 TGTGCCAGCAGCTCGCCGGGACAGGGGAACACCGGGGAGCTGTTTTTT CASSSPGQGNTGELFF
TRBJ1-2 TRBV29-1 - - TGCAGCGTTGCTCAGGGCAACTATGGCTACACCTTC CSVAQGNYGYTF
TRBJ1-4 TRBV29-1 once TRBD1 TGCAGCGTTCAAGCGGGACAGGGGGCGTCTAATGAAAAACTGTTTTTT CSVQAGQGASNEKLFF
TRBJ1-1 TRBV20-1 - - TGCAGTCCCAGATCCGGCACTGAAGCTTTCTTT CSPRSGTEAFF
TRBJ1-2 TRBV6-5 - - TGTGCCAGCTCGGGGGGAGTCTATGGCTACACCTTC CASSGGVYGYTF
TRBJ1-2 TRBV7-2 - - TGTGCCAGCAGCCGCGTTACTGATTCTTCCGACACCTTC CASSRVTDSSDTF
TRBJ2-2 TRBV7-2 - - TGTGCCAGCAGCTTATTTAATCGGTTCGACACCGGGGAGCTGTTTTTT CASSLFNRFDTGELFF
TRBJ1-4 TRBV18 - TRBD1 TGTGCCAGCTCACCAGTCAGCAGGGGGCTAGATGAAAAACTGTTTTTT CASSPVSRGLDEKLFF
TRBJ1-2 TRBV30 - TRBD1 TGTGCCTGCGCCCGGGACAGGGCCCTGTCAAATGGCTACACCTTC CACARDRALSNGYTF
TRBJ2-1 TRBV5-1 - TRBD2 TGCGCCAGCAGCCTCCGGACTAGCAATGAGCAGTTCTTC CASSLRTSNEQFF
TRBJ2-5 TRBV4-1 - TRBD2 TGCGCCAGCAGCCAAGAGCCCCTTTGGGGGGGAGAGACCCAGTACTTC CASSQEPLWGGETQYF
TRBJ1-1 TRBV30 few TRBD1 TGTGCCTGGAGCAGGACAGGGGCGACTGAAGCTTTCTTT CAWSRTGATEAFF
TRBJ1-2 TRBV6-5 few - TGTGCCAGCAGCGACCCCGACTCCTATGGCTACACCTTC CASSDPDSYGYTF
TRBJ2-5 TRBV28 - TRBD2 TGTGCCAGCAGTTTCCCTAGCGGAGTCCAAGAGACCCAGTACTTC CASSFPSGVQETQYF
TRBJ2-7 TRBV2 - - TGTGCCAGCAGTGAAAGTCAGGGAAATTCCGAGCAGTACTTC CASSESQGNSEQYF
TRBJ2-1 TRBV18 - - TGTGCCAGCTCACCACAAAGCATGAGCTCCTACAATGAGCAGTTCTTC CASSPQSMSSYNEQFF
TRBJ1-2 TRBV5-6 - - TGTGCCAGCGGGCAGGGGACTGAAAACTATGGCTACACCTTC CASGQGTENYGYTF
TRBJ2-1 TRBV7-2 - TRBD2 TGTGCCAGCAGCTTATCACCGGGAGGGAATGAGCAGTTCTTC CASSLSPGGNEQFF
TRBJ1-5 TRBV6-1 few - TGTGCCAGCAGTGATAACAGGGCCAGCAATCAGCCCCAGCATTTT CASSDNRASNQPQHF
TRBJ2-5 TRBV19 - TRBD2 TGTGCCAGTAGTATTAGCGGGAGGGCCCTATATGAGACCCAGTACTTC CASSISGRALYETQYF
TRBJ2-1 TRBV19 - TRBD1 TGTGCCAGTAGTAGGGACAGTGTCTACAATGAGCAGTTCTTC CASSRDSVYNEQFF
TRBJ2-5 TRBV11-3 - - TGTGCCAGCAGCTTAGCCACTACGGACTTAGAGACCCAGTACTTC CASSLATTDLETQYF
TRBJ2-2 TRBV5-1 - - TGCGCCAGCAGCTTGGACGGGGTGACGAACACCGGGGAGCTGTTTTTT CASSLDGVTNTGELFF
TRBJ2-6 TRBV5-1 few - TGCGCCAGCTCGGGCCCTCAGTCTGGGGCCAACGTCCTGACTTTC CASSGPQSGANVLTF